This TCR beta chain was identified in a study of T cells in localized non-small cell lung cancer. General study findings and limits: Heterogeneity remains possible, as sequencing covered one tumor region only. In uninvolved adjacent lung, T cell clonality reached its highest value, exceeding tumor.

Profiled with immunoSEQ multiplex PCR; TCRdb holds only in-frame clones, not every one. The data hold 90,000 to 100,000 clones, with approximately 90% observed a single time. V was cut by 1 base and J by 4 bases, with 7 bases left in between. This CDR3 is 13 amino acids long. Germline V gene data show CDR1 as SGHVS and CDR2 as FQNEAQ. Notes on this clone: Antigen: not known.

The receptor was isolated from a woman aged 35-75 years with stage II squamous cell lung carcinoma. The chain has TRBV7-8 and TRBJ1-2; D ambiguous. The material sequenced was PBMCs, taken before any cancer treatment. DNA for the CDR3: TGTGCCAGCAGCTTAGATCTTAGCTATGGCTACACCTTC. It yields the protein CASSLDLSYGYTF. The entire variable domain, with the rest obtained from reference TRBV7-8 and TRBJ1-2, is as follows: GAGVSQSPRYKVAKRGQDVALRCDPISGHVSLFWYQQALGQGPEFLTYFQNEAQLDKSGLPSDRFFAERPEGSVSTLKIQRTQQEDSAVYLCASSLDLSYGYTFGSGTRLTVV.